The 31 T cell receptor beta chains in this list originate from one sample, sequenced in a study of cytomegalovirus exposure and HLA in healthy donors. The PCR used 60 Vbeta and 13 Jbeta primers. Method: immunoSEQ multiplex PCR; TCRdb's copy keeps in-frame clones and lacks some. The sample has about 67,000 clones, about 70% seen once. The sequenced sample consisted of PBMCs. All receptors derive from a woman in her thirties in good health and CMV-seronegative.

J is TRBJ2-6 and V is TRBV18; D ambiguous. The CDR3 has 16 residues. In germline, CDR1 is KGHSH, CDR2 LQKENI. Trimming took 2 bases from V and 0 from J, leaving 8 bases between them. In DNA form, the CDR3 reads TGTGCCAGCTCACCAGCCAGTCTCTCTGGGGCCAACGTCCTGACTTTC. It codes for CASSPASLSGANVLTF.

The chain couples TRBV13 to TRBJ2-1, with 10 nucleotides matching TRBD2. The J segment lost 4 bases and the V segment lost 0 bases, leaving 3 bases of the junction unmatched. Germline V CDR1 and CDR2: PRHDT, FYEKMQ (reference sequence). The CDR3 is made up of 16 amino acids. CDR3 in amino acids: CASSLGPSGGYNEQFF. The CDR3, as DNA: TGTGCCAGCAGCTTAGGCCCTAGCGGGGGATACAATGAGCAGTTCTTC.

The rearrangement links TRBV30 to TRBJ2-7; D gene uncertain. The CDR3 extends over 14 amino acids. V lost 7 bases to trimming and J lost 4 bases, with 20 bases between them. Germline V gene lookup returns CDR1 GTSNPN and CDR2 SVGIG (reference sequence). The CDR3 nucleotides read TGTGCCTTTTGCAAGCAGAAGGCGGCATACGAGCAGTACTTC. It codes for CAFCKQKAAYEQYF. The complete variable domain, with remaining parts taken from reference TRBV30 and TRBJ2-7, reads SQTIHQWPATLVQPVGSPLSLECTVEGTSNPNLYWYRQAAGRGLQLLFYSVGIGQISSEVPQNLSASRPQDRQFILSSKKLLLSDSGFYLCAFCKQKAAYEQYFGPGTRLTVT.

V usage is TRBV5-1 and J usage is TRBJ1-6; a possible D gene is TRBD1 (6 bases). Germline V CDR1 and CDR2: SGHRS, YFSETQ. Between the trimmed V and J ends, which lost 4 bases and 2 bases, there was a span of 13 bases. The CDR3 extends over 16 amino acids. The CDR3 DNA follows: TGCGCCAGCAGCCTACGACAGGCCGCCTATAATTCACCCCTCCACTTT. Residues: CASSLRQAAYNSPLHF.

This clone was observed a single time. The genes are TRBV27 and TRBJ1-4, with a tentative D call TRBD1 (5 bases). The V end was cut by 2 bases, the J end by 5 bases, with 12 bases between. The CDR3 has 15 amino acids. Germline values: CDR1 MNHEY, CDR2 SMNVEV (reference sequence). The CDR3 coding sequence is TGTGCCAGCAGTTTAACGGCAGGGCTAAATGAAAAACTGTTTTTT. It translates to CASSLTAGLNEKLFF.

The chain combines TRBV7-2 with TRBJ2-3, with 12 positions matching TRBD2. The CDR3 consists of 16 residues. CDR1 and CDR2 (germline): SGHTA, FQGNSA. The ends lost 4 bases at V and 3 bases at J; junction bases unmatched: 5. The CDR3 region has the DNA TGTGCCAGCAGCTCTGGACTAGCGGGGTTAACAGATACGCAGTATTTT. Translating it yields CASSSGLAGLTDTQYF.

The V and J genes are TRBV5-1 and TRBJ2-1, with D possibly being TRBD2 (6 bases). CDR1 is SGHRS and CDR2 is YFSETQ in the germline V gene. V lost 0 bases and J lost 8, with 12 bases in between. CDR3 length: 14 residues. In nucleotides, the CDR3 is TGCGCCAGCAGCTTGGGACTAGGTATGGATGAGCAGTTCTTC. Amino acid sequence: CASSLGLGMDEQFF.

This rearrangement joins TRBV30 to TRBJ1-5, with a tentative D call TRBD1 (5 bases). Looked up from germline, CDR1 is GTSNPN and CDR2 is SVGIG (reference sequence). The length of the CDR3 is 13 residues. Trimming shortened V by 4 bases and J by 2 bases, and 9 bases separated the two germline ends. CDR3 sequence: CAWTSRGNQPQHF. The CDR3 nucleotides are TGTGCCTGGACTTCCAGGGGCAATCAGCCCCAGCATTTT.

The gene calls are TRBV23-1 and TRBJ2-2; D uncertain. TRBV23-1 is known as an ORF, though its function is uncertain. Trimming took off 7 bases at V and 3 bases at J, with 15 bases between the two ends. The CDR3 length is 15 residues. The DNA of the CDR3 is TGCGCCAGCAAAGAGGTTGCGAATTACACCGGGGAGCTGTTTTTT. It codes for CASKEVANYTGELFF.

This clone has only a few counts. The rearrangement uses TRBV5-5 and TRBJ2-5; no firm D call. The CDR3 extends over 14 amino acids. V was clipped by 0 bases and J by 3 bases, with 9 bases between them. Per the germline V gene, CDR1 is SGHKS and CDR2 is YYEKEE (reference sequence). CDR3 protein: CASSLASGKETQYF. CDR3 sequence (DNA): TGTGCCAGCAGCTTGGCCTCAGGAAAAGAGACCCAGTACTTC.

This chain links TRBV11-1 with TRBJ2-5, with TRBD1 identical over 7 bases. The germline gives CDR1 SGHAT, CDR2 FQDESV (reference sequence). The CDR3 has 14 amino acids. V lost 5 bases and J lost 2; bases outside the gene matches: 5. Written as DNA, the CDR3 is TGTGCCAGCAGCACCCGGACAGGACAAGAGACCCAGTACTTC. As protein: CASSTRTGQETQYF.

This clone was seen once. This rearrangement joins TRBV15 to TRBJ2-7, with a tentative D call TRBD2 (6 bases). This CDR3 spans 14 amino acids. V was cut by 4 bases and J by 3 bases, with 13 bases left in between. Germline lookup yields CDR1 LNHNV and CDR2 YYDKDF (reference sequence). The CDR3 DNA sequence: TGTGCCACCAGCAAGGGACTTTACAACTACGAGCAGTACTTC. This codes for CATSKGLYNYEQYF.

The chain is built from TRBV5-4 and TRBJ2-5; possibly TRBD1 for D (6 bases). This CDR3 has 14 residues. Trimming stripped 3 bases from V and 1 base from J, with 10 bases between. CDR1 is SGHNT, CDR2 YYREEE, per germline (reference sequence). In DNA, the CDR3 is TGTGCCAGCAGCTCTGGGACAACCCAAGAGACCCAGTACTTC. It is translated as CASSSGTTQETQYF.

This clone was picked up one time. The V and J genes are TRBV14 and TRBJ1-1, with unresolved D. CDR1 is SGHDN, CDR2 FVKESK, per germline. Deletions cut 3 bases from V and 6 bases from J, with 5 bases between. This CDR3 region has 11 residues. CDR3 DNA sequence: TGTGCCAGCAGCCATGGCTCTGAAGCTTTCTTT. It yields the protein CASSHGSEAFF.

J is TRBJ1-1 and V is TRBV4-3; unclear D gene. The V end was cut by 0 bases, the J end by 3 bases, with 11 bases between. CDR3 length: 15 residues. Per germline, CDR1 LGHNA and CDR2 YSLEER. The CDR3 spells CASSQEPWAYTEAFF. The CDR3 DNA reads TGCGCCAGCAGCCAAGAACCGTGGGCCTACACTGAAGCTTTCTTT.

The table lists this clone with a count of one. The chain recombines TRBV4-2 with TRBJ1-4; TRBD1 agrees at 7 bases. Germline trimming cut 5 bases from V and 0 bases from J; bases unmatched to any gene: 3. The CDR3 is 15 residues long. From germline, CDR1 is LGHNA and CDR2 YNFKEQ. The DNA for the CDR3 is TGTGCCAGCAGCGGGGGACAGTCAACTAATGAAAAACTGTTTTTT. Its protein product is CASSGGQSTNEKLFF.

The chain uses TRBV7-2 and TRBJ2-1; 8 positions agree with TRBD1. Germline lookup yields CDR1 SGHTA and CDR2 FQGNSA. The CDR3 has 17 amino acids. J lost 0 bases, V lost 3 bases, and 7 bases had no gene match. The CDR3 DNA sequence: TGTGCCAGCAGCTTCCAGACAGGGGCCTCCTCCTACAATGAGCAGTTCTTC. Translating it yields CASSFQTGASSYNEQFF.

This sequence joins TRBV18 and TRBJ1-1; no reliable D call. Germline CDR1 reads KGHSH; CDR2 reads LQKENI. This CDR3 spans 11 amino acids. The V and J ends lost 4 bases and 8 bases respectively, with 8 bases between them. CDR3 amino acids: CASSRLEEAFF. CDR3 sequence (DNA): TGTGCCAGCTCACGGCTAGAGGAAGCTTTCTTT.

This clone was picked up one time. This chain joins TRBV2 and TRBJ1-1; the match to TRBD1 covers 7 bases. From germline, CDR1 is SNHLY and CDR2 FYNNEI. V trimming: 8 bases; J trimming: 4 bases; junction bases outside the gene matches: 10. The CDR3 is 14 amino acids. The CDR3 DNA sequence: TGTGCCAGCTCGTTGACAGGGCGGACCACTGAAGCTTTCTTT. It translates to CASSLTGRTTEAFF.

The V call is TRBV4-1, the J call TRBJ1-1; weak D call: TRBD1 (5 bases). CDR1 is MGHRA and CDR2 is YSYEKL in the germline V gene. V dropped 0 bases and J dropped 6 bases, with 11 bases sitting between them. This CDR3 spans 14 amino acids. In DNA, the CDR3 is TGCGCCAGCAGCCAAGACCCAGGGATGGCTGAAGCTTTCTTT. Translating gives CASSQDPGMAEAFF.

The genes are TRBV7-2 and TRBJ1-3; no definite D call. CDR3 length: 15 amino acids. Trimming stripped 1 base from V and 0 bases from J, with 7 bases between. Per germline, CDR1 SGHTA and CDR2 FQGNSA. CDR3 DNA sequence: TGTGCCAGCAGCTTAGGGGCCCCCTCTGGAAACACCATATATTTT. Translated, it gives CASSLGAPSGNTIYF.

The rearrangement uses TRBV12-5 and TRBJ1-2; no reliable D call. CDR3 length: 17 residues. Trimming took off 0 bases at V and 4 bases at J, with 18 bases between the two ends. In germline, CDR1 is LGHNT, CDR2 FRNRAP. The CDR3, as DNA: TGTGCTAGTGGTTTGGTTTGGTCCTCGGACTCTGGCTATGGCTACACCTTC. It codes for CASGLVWSSDSGYGYTF.

The rearrangement uses TRBV11-3 and TRBJ2-1; D unclear. The CDR3 is 13 residues long. CDR1 is SGHNT, CDR2 YENEEA, per germline. Deletions cut 2 bases from V and 2 bases from J, with 4 bases between. CDR3 loop: CASSLTAYNEQFF. The CDR3 DNA sequence: TGTGCCAGCAGCTTAACGGCCTACAATGAGCAGTTCTTC.

A remark on this clone: The junction departs from the called germline gene at one end, perhaps through a read error. The genes are TRBV6-1 and TRBJ2-7; 12 bases match TRBD1. Germline V lookup: CDR1 MNHNS, CDR2 SASEGT. This CDR3 is built from 15 residues. CDR3 coding DNA: TGTGCCAGCAGGGAGGGACAGGGGGCCTCCTACGGGCAGTACTTC. Translated: CASREGQGASYGQYF.

The sample holds a few counts of this clone. V and J are TRBV4-2 and TRBJ1-1; a weak D match, TRBD1 (5 bases). Per the germline V gene, CDR1 is LGHNA and CDR2 is YNFKEQ. V was trimmed by 0 bases and J by 9 bases, leaving 8 bases between them. This CDR3 has 12 residues. The CDR3 DNA is TGTGCCAGCAGCCAAGATACAGGACAAGCTTTCTTT. Its translation: CASSQDTGQAFF.

V usage is TRBV2 and J usage is TRBJ2-5; the match to TRBD2 covers 10 bases. The CDR3 is made up of 17 amino acids. CDR1 and CDR2 (germline): SNHLY, FYNNEI. V gave up 0 bases and J gave up 5 bases; unmatched junction bases: 9. CDR3 bases: TGTGCCAGCAGTGAAGCGCTTCTAGCGGGGGTGCGGGAGACCCAGTACTTC. This translates into CASSEALLAGVRETQYF. Variable domain in full (rest from reference TRBV2 and TRBJ2-5): EPEVTQTPSHQVTQMGQEVILRCVPISNHLYFYWYRQILGQKVEFLVSFYNNEISEKSEIFDDQFSVERPDGSNFTLKIRSTKLEDSAMYFCASSEALLAGVRETQYFGPGTRLLVL.

The chain has TRBV5-5 and TRBJ2-1, with 10 bases matching TRBD1. This CDR3 has 15 amino acids. CDR1 and CDR2 (germline): SGHKS, YYEKEE (reference sequence). V was clipped by 2 bases and J by 5 bases; unmatched bases: 4. The CDR3 DNA sequence: TGTGCCAGCAGCTTCAGGGGACAGGGGAACAATGAGCAGTTCTTC. Its translation: CASSFRGQGNNEQFF.

V and J are TRBV28 and TRBJ2-7; no definite D call. The CDR3 runs to 11 residues. The germline V gene has CDR1 MDHEN and CDR2 SYDVKM. V was pared by 1 base and J by 6 bases, with 4 bases between. CDR3 loop: CASSLYREQYF. DNA for the CDR3: TGTGCCAGCAGTTTATATCGCGAGCAGTACTTC.

The rearrangement joins TRBV7-9 to TRBJ1-6, with 9 bases aligning to TRBD1. V shed 4 bases, J shed 6 bases, and the junction held 4 bases outside the gene matches. This CDR3 is 15 amino acids long. Per germline, CDR1 SEHNR and CDR2 FQNEAQ (reference sequence). CDR3 sequence (DNA): TGTGCCAGCAGCTCGGGACAGGGCTTTAATTCACCCCTCCACTTT. It yields the protein CASSSGQGFNSPLHF.

This chain connects TRBV5-1 to TRBJ2-2; TRBD1 matches at 11 bases. The germline V gene encodes CDR1 SGHRS and CDR2 YFSETQ. CDR3 length: 19 residues. The V and J ends lost 2 bases and 0 bases, in that order; junction bases with no gene match: 9. This CDR3 is CASSFRDRGIWANTGELFF. CDR3 nucleotide sequence: TGCGCCAGCAGCTTCCGGGACAGGGGGATTTGGGCGAACACCGGGGAGCTGTTTTTT.

This clone was seen a single time. This sequence joins TRBV4-2 and TRBJ2-7; TRBD1 aligns across 10 bases. Germline V gene lookup returns CDR1 LGHNA and CDR2 YNFKEQ. CDR3 length: 16 residues. V lost 1 base, J lost 6 bases, and 9 bases stayed unmatched. The CDR3 coding sequence is TGTGCCAGCAGCCAAGCGCAGGGACAGGGGATCCCCGAGCAGTACTTC. Translated: CASSQAQGQGIPEQYF.